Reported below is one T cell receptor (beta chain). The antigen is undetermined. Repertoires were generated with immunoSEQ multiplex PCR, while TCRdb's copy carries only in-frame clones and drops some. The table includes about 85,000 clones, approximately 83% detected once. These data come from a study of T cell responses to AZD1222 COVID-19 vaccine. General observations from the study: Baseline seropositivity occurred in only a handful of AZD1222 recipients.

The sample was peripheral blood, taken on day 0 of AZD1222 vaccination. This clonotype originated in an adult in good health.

The CDR3 DNA is TGTGCCAGCAGCTTCAGGGTACAGGCTAGCACAGATACGCAGTATTTT. Residues: CASSFRVQASTDTQYF. The chain is built from TRBV5-4 and TRBJ2-3, with D possibly matching TRBD1 (5 bases). V dropped 2 bases and J dropped 0 bases, with 13 bases sitting between them. The CDR3 covers 16 residues. CDR1 is SGHNT, CDR2 YYREEE, per germline (reference sequence).